A single T cell receptor beta chain is shown here with its context. Antigen specificity is unknown. TCRdb reanalysed the reads using MiXCR and keeps one entry per CDR3 protein. This table holds some 100,000 distinct CDR3 sequences, 20% to 30% found once. Germline loops: CDR1 SEHNR, CDR2 FQNEAQ (reference sequence). Trimming at V came to 6 bases and at J to 3 bases, leaving 9 bases not matched to a gene. The CDR3 has 17 residues. The sample is drawn from a study of T cell repertoires in cytomegalovirus infection. Overall study results and limits: Identification of carriers of CMV plus the relevant HLA was achieved through cumulative public TCR beta family frequency. It was HLA-C-restricted CMV-specific TCR beta clonotypes that dominated the response ex vivo.

The receptor comes from a human donor in good health (CMV status not recorded). Some clones in this sample may be carry-over from other donors' samples. Sequencing used CD8+ T cells from PBMCs. The rearrangement links TRBV7-9 to TRBJ2-1; 12 bases agree with TRBD1. In DNA form, the CDR3 reads TGTGCCAGCAGTGACCCGGGACAGGGGGCGGTCTACAATGAGCAGTTCTTC. Translated, it gives CASSDPGQGAVYNEQFF.